This T cell receptor (beta chain) was captured in a study of human T cells and chemical hapten exposure. As for the study in general: Minor pooled library volume differences mainly drove per-sample TCR yield variation. Study outcomes and limitations: Sensitization with DPC brought no change to TCRs above 1 in 1000 in frequency. The donors suffered from alopecia, so their immune response may not match that of healthy people.

Time point of the sample: pre-sensitization, week 0. Treatment here: therapeutic diphenylcyclopropenone sensitization with weekly scalp DPC. The CDR3 has 18 amino acids. J was trimmed by 1 base and V by 2 bases; bases with no gene match: 9. Germline V lookup: CDR1 SGHVS, CDR2 FQNEAQ. Worth noting for this clonotype: Its antigen is undetermined.

Library construction involved attaching unique molecular identifiers to individual cDNA molecules, which allowed quantitative, reproducible TCR counting. One entry per CDR3 protein results from TCRdb running MiXCR on the RACE reads. The sample contains about 120,000 distinct CDR3 sequences, about 14% of which appear only once. This clonotype was obtained from a woman between 18 and 30 years old with alopecia areata. Some clones in this sample may be carry-over from other donors' samples. The chain recombines TRBV7-8 with TRBJ2-2; 8 nucleotides align to TRBD2. This specimen was whole blood, taken in connection with sensitization to the hapten diphenylcyclopropenone (DPC). CDR3: CASSLFSLAGLNTGELFF. For the CDR3, the DNA is TGTGCCAGCAGCTTATTTAGTTTAGCGGGGCTGAACACCGGGGAGCTGTTTTTT.